Presented here are 3 T cell receptor beta chains from one specimen sequenced in a study of blood T cell repertoires in COVID-19. Libraries were prepared by immunoSEQ multiplex PCR; TCRdb keeps only in-frame clonotypes and omits some of them. The table has some 170,000 clones, roughly 87% seen once. Sequenced: peripheral blood. The receptors were gathered from a woman in her fifties or sixties who had recovered from COVID-19.

The chain is built from TRBV19 and TRBJ1-1; 7 bases are a match to TRBD1. J lost 10 bases, V lost 7 bases, and 12 bases had no gene match. Germline CDR1 LNHDA, CDR2 SQIVND (reference sequence). This CDR3 region has 13 residues. DNA of the CDR3: TGTGCCAGTAAGCTGGATGGACAGGTAGGAGCTTTCTTT. Translation: CASKLDGQVGAFF.

The J gene is TRBJ1-4, the V gene TRBV2; D is possibly TRBD1 (5 bases). Germline-derived CDR1 and CDR2 are SNHLY and FYNNEI. This CDR3 comprises 15 residues. V lost 0 bases, J lost 6 bases, and 11 bases lay in between. The CDR3 sequence is CASSEAPGGYEKLFF. The DNA for the CDR3 is TGTGCCAGCAGTGAAGCGCCCGGGGGATATGAAAAACTGTTTTTT.

The chain has TRBV5-1 and TRBJ2-2; TRBD1 is a possible D gene (6 bases). Trimming stripped 7 bases from V and 4 bases from J, with 11 bases between. CDR3 length: 13 residues. CDR1 is SGHRS, CDR2 YFSETQ, per germline. The CDR3 DNA reads TGCGCCAGCTTTTCAGGGGTCACCGGGGAGCTGTTTTTT. Protein: CASFSGVTGELFF.